The rows below give T cell receptor beta chains drawn from one sample of a study of control samples from healthy donors and cancer patients. Libraries were prepared by immunoSEQ multiplex PCR; TCRdb keeps only in-frame clonotypes and omits some of them. This sample yields about 250,000 clones, of which roughly 80% are seen a single time; roughly 15% belongs to the top ten. The sequencing sample was made of PBMCs. All receptors come from a woman aged 55-69 years with lung cancer. The CDR3 runs from the conserved cysteine through the conserved F or W. The D gene is left open where the match is weak. The size field is filled for only some rows; it gives once, few, many or a size class.

d_call,clone_size,v_call,j_call,cdr3_aa,cdr3_nt
.,.,TRBV2,TRBJ1-1,CASRVTGSTEAFF,TGTGCCAGCAGGGTTACAGGGAGCACTGAAGCTTTCTTT
.,.,TRBV24-1,TRBJ1-5,CATSEGWGNQPQHF,TGTGCCACCAGTGAGGGGTGGGGCAATCAGCCCCAGCATTTT
TRBD1,.,TRBV3-1/TRBV3-2,TRBJ1-1,CASSLWGQGRNTEAFF,TGTGCCAGCAGCCTATGGGGACAGGGGCGGAACACTGAAGCTTTCTTT
TRBD1,few,TRBV9,TRBJ2-7,CASSVQGDSYEQYF,TGTGCCAGCAGCGTCCAGGGGGACTCCTACGAGCAGTACTTC
.,.,TRBV6-5,TRBJ1-4,CASGQAEREKLFF,TGTGCCAGCGGACAAGCGGAAAGGGAAAAACTGTTTTTT
TRBD1,.,TRBV7-8,TRBJ2-7,CASSSTGQKGLGQYF,TGTGCCAGCAGCTCAACGGGACAGAAGGGTCTTGGGCAGTACTTC
.,.,TRBV20-1,TRBJ1-1,CSARDSLEAFF,TGCAGTGCTAGAGATTCCCTTGAAGCTTTCTTT
.,.,TRBV24-1,TRBJ2-3,CATSEGAVWADTQYF,TGTGCCACCAGTGAGGGGGCCGTGTGGGCAGATACGCAGTATTTT
.,few,TRBV7-9,TRBJ2-5,CASQGRQGETQYF,TGTGCCAGCCAGGGGCGTCAGGGTGAGACCCAGTACTTC
.,.,TRBV30,TRBJ1-4,CAWSGLATNEKLFF,TGTGCCTGGAGTGGGCTTGCAACTAATGAAAAACTGTTTTTT
.,.,TRBV2,TRBJ2-3,CASSDREGTDTQYF,TGTGCCAGCAGTGACAGGGAAGGCACAGATACGCAGTATTTT
TRBD1,.,TRBV19,TRBJ1-1,CASSIAGTGVTEAFF,TGTGCCAGTAGTATAGCCGGGACAGGGGTCACTGAAGCTTTCTTT
TRBD1,.,TRBV28,TRBJ2-7,CASSRTGTSYEQYF,TGTGCCAGCAGTCGGACAGGGACTTCCTACGAGCAGTACTTC
TRBD2,.,TRBV9,TRBJ2-3,CASSKGAGGLTDTQYF,TGTGCCAGCTCTAAGGGAGCGGGGGGGCTCACAGATACGCAGTATTTT
.,.,TRBV28,TRBJ1-1,CASSLVGTGRPEAFF,TGTGCCAGCAGTTTAGTCGGAACAGGACGGCCTGAAGCTTTCTTT
.,once,TRBV11-2,TRBJ2-1,CASSRAYNEQFF,TGTGCCAGCAGCCGGGCCTACAATGAGCAGTTCTTC
.,few,TRBV11-2,TRBJ2-3,CASSFEFADTQYF,TGTGCCAGCAGCTTCGAGTTCGCAGATACGCAGTATTTT
TRBD1,.,TRBV7-9,TRBJ1-2,CASSLEGAPNYGYTF,TGTGCCAGCAGCTTGGAGGGGGCCCCTAACTATGGCTACACCTTC
.,.,TRBV27,TRBJ1-1,CASSPIRSTEAFF,TGTGCCAGCAGCCCAATAAGGAGCACTGAAGCTTTCTTT
.,.,TRBV18,TRBJ1-1,CASSPRNTEAFF,TGTGCCAGCTCACCCCGCAACACTGAAGCTTTCTTT
.,few,TRBV7-8,TRBJ2-1,CASSLVLGRGNEQFF,TGTGCCAGCAGCCTTGTTCTCGGCCGTGGGAATGAGCAGTTCTTC
.,.,TRBV15,TRBJ2-5,CATSRGGQGRATAETQYF,TGTGCCACCAGCAGAGGGGGGCAGGGGAGGGCCACAGCGGAGACCCAGTACTTC
.,.,TRBV5-1,TRBJ2-5,CASSLAVREETQYF,TGCGCCAGCAGCTTGGCTGTCAGGGAAGAGACCCAGTACTTC
.,.,TRBV27,TRBJ2-1,CASTRLVMGRTYNEQFF,TGTGCCAGCACCCGCCTAGTGATGGGACGGACCTACAATGAGCAGTTCTTC
TRBD2,.,TRBV27,TRBJ2-4,CASSPYWAGVEDIQYF,TGTGCCAGCAGCCCTTATTGGGCGGGAGTTGAAGACATTCAGTACTTC
.,.,TRBV24-1,TRBJ2-2,CATSDPPPYRQGRNGELFF,TGTGCCACCAGTGATCCCCCTCCCTACCGGCAGGGACGGAACGGGGAGCTGTTTTTT
TRBD2,.,TRBV10-3,TRBJ2-5,CAISESGGAQYF,TGTGCCATCAGTGAGTCGGGAGGGGCCCAGTACTTC
.,.,TRBV6-5,TRBJ2-5,CARGGVGPGTQYF,TGTGCCAGGGGGGGTGTGGGGCCAGGGACCCAGTACTTC
.,.,TRBV10-1,TRBJ2-2,CASSGRPSLFF,TGCGCCAGCAGTGGTCGGCCTTCTCTGTTTTTT